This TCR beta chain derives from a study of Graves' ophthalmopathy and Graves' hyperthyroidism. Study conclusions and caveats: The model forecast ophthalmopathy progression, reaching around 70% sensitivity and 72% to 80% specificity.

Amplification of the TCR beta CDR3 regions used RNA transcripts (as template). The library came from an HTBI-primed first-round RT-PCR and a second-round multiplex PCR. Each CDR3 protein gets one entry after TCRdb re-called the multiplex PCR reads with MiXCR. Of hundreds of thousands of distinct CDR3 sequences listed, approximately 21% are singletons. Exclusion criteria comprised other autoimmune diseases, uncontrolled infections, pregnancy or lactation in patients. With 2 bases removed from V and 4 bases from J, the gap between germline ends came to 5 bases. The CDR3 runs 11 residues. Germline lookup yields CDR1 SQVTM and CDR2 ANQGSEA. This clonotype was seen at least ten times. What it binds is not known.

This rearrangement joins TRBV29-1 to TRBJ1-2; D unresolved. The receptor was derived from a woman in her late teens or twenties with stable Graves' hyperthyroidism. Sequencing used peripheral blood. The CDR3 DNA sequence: TGCAGCGTTGAATCCGGCTATGGCTACACCTTC. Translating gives CSVESGYGYTF. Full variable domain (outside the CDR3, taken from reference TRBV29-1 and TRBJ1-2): SAVISQKPSRDICQRGTSLTIQCQVDSQVTMMFWYRQQPGQSLTLIATANQGSEATYESGFVIDKFPISRPNLTFSTLTVSNMSPEDSSIYLCSVESGYGYTFGSGTRLTVV.